Given below is one TCR beta chain in context. Its antigen remains unidentified. Clones were read by immunoSEQ multiplex PCR, and TCRdb kept only the in-frame ones, dropping some. The table lists 2.3 million or so clones, approximately 93% of them singletons. The data are from a study of shared clonotypes between healthy human individuals. Study-level findings and limits: A handful of donors held around 5% of naive CD4 clonotypes in common. Despite large depth, rarefaction showed incomplete sorted-subset sequencing.

Adult donors, all healthy and HIV-negative, had no recent acute infections or vaccinations. The split of CD4+ cells yielded CD45RA+ naive and CD45RA-negative memory subsets. Germline loops: CDR1 MNHNS, CDR2 SASEGT. This CDR3 is 15 amino acids long. V gave up 4 bases and J gave up 2 bases, with 12 bases separating them. The TCR sequence derives from a man aged 18 to 30 in good health. Some clones in this sample may be carry-over from other donors' samples. The sequencing sample was made of naive CD4+ T cells from PBMCs. Subset described: CD45RA+ positively selected. This sequence joins TRBV6-1 and TRBJ1-5; maybe TRBD1 (6 bases). The CDR3 sequence is CASSANRVGNQPQHF. Here the CDR3 DNA reads TGTGCCAGCAGTGCCAACAGGGTTGGCAATCAGCCCCAGCATTTT.